This T cell receptor beta chain emerged from a study of T cells in Graves' hyperthyroidism and ophthalmopathy. Amplification yielded TCR beta CDR3 regions, with RNA transcripts as the source. An initial round of RT-PCR targeting the TCR CDR3 relied on the HTBI primer set. Via MiXCR, TCRdb re-called the multiplex PCR reads, giving one row per CDR3 protein. The data contain about 500,000 distinct CDR3 sequences, 16% of them singletons. Patients with uncontrolled infections, other autoimmune diseases, pregnancy or lactation were excluded. Clinical symptoms, serum thyroxine and TRAb, thyroid ultrasound and orbital computed tomography were used for the diagnoses. This CDR3 contains 13 residues. CDR1 is MNHEY, CDR2 SVGEGT, per germline. V dropped 5 bases and J dropped 4 bases, with 8 bases sitting between them.

The rearrangement links TRBV6-2 or TRBV6-3 to TRBJ2-2; D is possibly TRBD2 (5 bases). This sequence was found in a woman younger than 35 with Graves' hyperthyroidism. Material for sequencing was blood. The CDR3 loop reads CASSLAPTGELFF. Written as DNA, the CDR3 is TGTGCCAGCAGTCTAGCTCCCACCGGGGAGCTGTTTTTT.